The clone carrying this T cell receptor (beta chain) was observed a few times. These data come from a study of T-cell reconstitution after alpha-beta-depleted transplantation in children. TCRbeta library construction was performed incorporating unique molecular identifiers. TCRdb processed the PCR reads anew with MiXCR; each CDR3 protein has one entry. The sample has roughly 300,000 distinct CDR3 sequences, 9% to 12% seen once. Trimming at V came to 6 bases and at J to 2 bases, leaving 6 bases not matched to a gene. The CDR3 loop spans 13 amino acids. Germline loops: CDR1 DFQATT, CDR2 SNEGSKA (reference sequence).

The TCR was taken from a human donor who donated a stem cell graft to a child with acute lymphoblastic leukemia. V gene TRBV20-1 combines with J gene TRBJ2-5; 7 positions match TRBD1. Specimen: PBMCs from the stem cell graft donor, collected from the stem cell graft. CDR3 region: CSALSGQQETQYF. The CDR3 DNA sequence: TGCAGTGCCCTCTCGGGACAGCAAGAGACCCAGTACTTC.